The 27 T cell receptor beta chains below all came from one sample that was sequenced in a study of metastatic and nonmetastatic thyroid tumors. Among the patients, none had received any treatment before thyroid surgery. MiXCR re-clonotyped the PCR reads for TCRdb. The sample includes more than 65,000 clones, around 14% of them seen just once. The specimen was blood. These receptors all come from a male donor with papillary thyroid cancer or a benign thyroid nodule (not recorded which). Some clones in this sample may be carry-over from other donors' samples.

Details on this clone: Mismatch with germline at one junction end may stem from a read error. The chain carries TRBV4-2 and TRBJ1-4; D is ambiguous. Germline V gene sequence: CDR1 LGHNA, CDR2 YNFKEQ. The CDR3 spans 16 residues. Here the CDR3 DNA reads TGTGCCAGCAGCCAAGAGGGAGCATCAACTAATGGAAAACTGTTTTTT. Translating it yields CASSQEGASTNGKLFF.

This chain links TRBV6-2 or TRBV6-3 with TRBJ1-3; maybe TRBD1 (5 bases). The CDR3 is 16 residues long. Per the germline V gene, CDR1 is MNHEY and CDR2 is SVGEGT. V lost 0 bases, J lost 4 bases, and 13 bases lay in between. Written as DNA, the CDR3 is TGTGCCAGCAGTTACTCCCCTGGGGCTGTAGGAAACACCATATATTTT. Protein sequence: CASSYSPGAVGNTIYF.

Here the CDR3 reads CASSQGGNQPQHF. The CDR3, as DNA: TGCGCCAGCAGCCAAGGGGGGAATCAGCCCCAGCATTTT. The chain employs TRBV4-1 and TRBJ1-5, with D tentatively TRBD1 (5 bases). V shed 1 base and J shed 4 bases, with 5 bases lying between them. Germline V gene data show CDR1 as MGHRA and CDR2 as YSYEKL. CDR3 length: 13 amino acids.

This clone was seen repeatedly, ten times or more. V gene TRBV2 combines with J gene TRBJ1-2; no clear D gene. Between the trimmed V and J ends, which lost 2 bases and 7 bases, there was a span of 14 bases. This CDR3 is 14 amino acids long. Germline CDR1 is SNHLY and CDR2 is FYNNEI. The CDR3 loop is CASSESEGMGGYTF. For the CDR3, the DNA is TGTGCCAGCAGTGAATCGGAAGGGATGGGTGGCTACACCTTC.

Note on this clone: A much larger clone differs from this one at a single base, so this may be a read error. This same CDR3 is encoded by further DNA sequences in the sample. The chain has TRBV7-6 and TRBJ2-2; tentative D call: TRBD1 (6 bases). This CDR3 has 15 residues. Looked up from germline, CDR1 is SGHVS and CDR2 is FNYEAQ. CDR3 sequence: CASSFDQGPAGELFF. DNA for the CDR3: TGTGCCAGCAGCTTTGATCAGGGGCCAGCTGGGGAGCTTTTTTTT.

The CDR3 coding sequence is TGCGCCAGCAGCTCCCTCCCTTCTAGCGGGGGAGGGTACAATGAGCAGTTCTTC. It specifies CASSSLPSSGGGYNEQFF. The chain employs TRBV5-1 and TRBJ2-1, with 10 bases fitting TRBD2. The germline gives CDR1 SGHRS, CDR2 YFSETQ. This CDR3 comprises 18 residues. After removal of 3 bases from V and 4 bases from J, the junction contained 13 bases not matched to a gene. The full variable domain, with the rest looked up from reference TRBV5-1 and TRBJ2-1, is KAGVTQTPRYLIKTRGQQVTLSCSPISGHRSVSWYQQTPGQGLQFLFEYFSETQRNKGNFPGRFSGRQFSNSRSEMNVSTLELGDSALYLCASSSLPSSGGGYNEQFFGPGTRLTVL.

Ten or more counts support this clone. This chain links TRBV19 with TRBJ2-5; D is possibly TRBD2 (5 bases). Trimming stripped 3 bases from V and 1 base from J, with 9 bases between. Germline assignment: CDR1 LNHDA and CDR2 SQIVND (reference sequence). This CDR3 has 14 residues. The CDR3, as DNA: TGTGCCAGTAGTATTAGCGACACCCAAGAGACCCAGTACTTC. Its translation: CASSISDTQETQYF.

Remarks on this clone: A clone one base away is much larger, so this may be a read error. V gene TRBV20-1 combines with J gene TRBJ2-5; 7 bases are shared with TRBD2. This CDR3 spans 14 amino acids. Germline trimming cut 1 base from V and 6 bases from J; bases unmatched to any gene: 8. Germline CDR1 reads DFQATT; CDR2 reads SNEGSKA (reference sequence). The CDR3 spells CSARGETSRKTQYF. CDR3 nucleotide sequence: TGCAGTGCTAGAGGCGAGACTAGCAGGAAGACCCAGTACTTC.

This clone was found many times. V and J are TRBV6-5 and TRBJ1-1; D gene ambiguous. Germline-derived CDR1 and CDR2 are MNHEY and SVGAGI. This CDR3 comprises 15 residues. Trimming removed 0 bases at V and 2 bases at J, with 10 bases between. The CDR3 loop is CASSYSWAVNTEAFF. The CDR3, as DNA: TGTGCCAGCAGTTACTCGTGGGCTGTCAACACTGAAGCTTTCTTT.

This clone was seen only once. The V and J genes are TRBV5-1 and TRBJ2-7, with D uncertain. Trimming removed 4 bases at V and 6 bases at J, with 14 bases between. This CDR3 contains 13 residues. The germline V gene has CDR1 SGHRS and CDR2 YFSETQ. The CDR3 DNA is TGCGCCAGCAGCGTAACCGTGGACGGCGAGCAGTACGTC. Translating it yields CASSVTVDGEQYV.

The sample holds many counts of this clone. CDR3 DNA: TGTGCCAGCAGCCTAGCGACAGATTATGGCTACACCTTC. Encoded protein: CASSLATDYGYTF. The chain is built from TRBV11-2 and TRBJ1-2, with D possibly being TRBD1 (5 bases). Trimming removed 5 bases from V and 5 bases from J, with 12 bases in between. Germline values: CDR1 SGHAT, CDR2 FQNNGV. This CDR3 region has 13 residues.

This clone was seen repeatedly, ten times or more. V and J are TRBV4-2 and TRBJ1-1, with 7 bases aligning to TRBD1. Germline CDR1 LGHNA, CDR2 YNFKEQ. The CDR3 is 17 residues long. The junction had 14 bases not matched to a gene; V was cut back by 1 base and J by 6 bases. CDR3 region: CASSQVPDTGETAEAFF. CDR3 DNA: TGTGCCAGCAGCCAAGTTCCCGATACAGGGGAAACAGCTGAAGCTTTCTTT.

This clone was seen more than once but under ten times. Here the CDR3 reads CATIGSASNSPLHF. In DNA form, the CDR3 reads TGTGCCACCATCGGTAGCGCTTCTAATTCACCCCTCCACTTT. The chain has TRBV28 and TRBJ1-6; D is undetermined. CDR1 is MDHEN, CDR2 SYDVKM, per germline. The CDR3 runs 14 residues. Trimming removed 10 bases from V and 6 bases from J, with 16 bases in between.

This clone was observed many times. The V and J genes are TRBV6-4 and TRBJ2-1; 7 positions match TRBD2. After removal of 0 bases from V and 6 bases from J, the junction contained 5 bases not matched to a gene. Germline loops: CDR1 MRHNA, CDR2 SNTAGT. The CDR3 spans 15 residues. In nucleotides, the CDR3 is TGTGCCAGCAGTGACTCGATAGCGGGTATCAATGAGCAGTTCTTC. This translates into CASSDSIAGINEQFF.

This clone showed up just a few times. V is TRBV20-1 and J is TRBJ2-7, with TRBD2 as a possible D gene (7 bases). CDR1 is DFQATT, CDR2 SNEGSKA, per germline (reference sequence). The CDR3 contains 16 residues. Trimming removed 0 bases from V and 5 bases from J, with 20 bases in between. The chain's CDR3 is CSARDWGAGAFDEQYF. CDR3 nucleotide sequence: TGCAGTGCTAGAGATTGGGGGGCGGGAGCATTCGACGAGCAGTACTTC.

J is TRBJ1-3 and V is TRBV6-5; no clear D. Germline V lookup: CDR1 MNHEY, CDR2 SVGAGI. Between the trimmed V and J ends, which lost 2 bases and 2 bases, there was a span of 10 bases. The CDR3 totals 15 residues. The CDR3 sequence: CASSYGESAGNTIYF. The CDR3 DNA is TGTGCCAGCAGTTACGGGGAATCGGCTGGAAACACCATATATTTT.

This clone occurred many times. The chain couples TRBV7-9 to TRBJ2-7; 8 nucleotides line up with TRBD2. Germline V CDR1 and CDR2: SEHNR, FQNEAQ (reference sequence). The V and J ends lost 2 bases and 2 bases, in that order; junction bases with no gene match: 5. The CDR3 extends over 15 amino acids. Here the CDR3 reads CASSLYAGGTYEQYF. The CDR3 DNA is TGTGCCAGCAGCTTATATGCGGGAGGCACCTACGAGCAGTACTTC.

This chain links TRBV5-8 with TRBJ1-5; D possibly corresponds to TRBD1 (5 bases). The CDR3 length is 15 residues. The V end lost 2 bases, the J end lost 7 bases, and 16 bases lay between the germline ends. CDR1 SGHTS and CDR2 YDEGEE come from the germline V gene. CDR3 nucleotides: TGTGCCAGCAGCTTTAATGCCAGGGTGGGACAGCCCCAGCATTTT. Residues: CASSFNARVGQPQHF.

The V gene is TRBV20-1, the J gene TRBJ2-3; D call uncertain. The CDR3 sequence is 13 residues long. Trimming removed 1 base at V and 7 bases at J, with 12 bases between. CDR1 is DFQATT and CDR2 is SNEGSKA in the germline V gene (reference sequence). The CDR3 here is CSARVCQTYTQYF. CDR3 in DNA: TGCAGTGCTAGAGTATGCCAAACATATACGCAGTATTTT.

The V gene is TRBV30, the J gene TRBJ1-1; 9 positions match TRBD1. The germline V gene has CDR1 GTSNPN and CDR2 SVGIG (reference sequence). This CDR3 is built from 13 residues. V shed 8 bases, J shed 4 bases, and the junction held 8 bases outside the gene matches. The CDR3 region has the DNA TGTGCCCTGGGACGGGACAGGGCCACTGAAGCTTTCTTT. It translates to CALGRDRATEAFF. Looking up the rest from reference TRBV30 and TRBJ1-1 gives the full variable domain: SQTIHQWPATLVQPVGSPLSLECTVEGTSNPNLYWYRQAAGRGLQLLFYSVGIGQISSEVPQNLSASRPQDRQFILSSKKLLLSDSGFYLCALGRDRATEAFFGQGTRLTVV.

This clone was seen more than once but under ten times. Possible read error: a much larger clone is one base away. The same CDR3 is also encoded by other DNA sequences in this sample. The chain combines TRBV24-1 with TRBJ2-3; 7 bases are shared with TRBD2. Germline-derived CDR1 and CDR2 are KGHDR and SFDVKD. The CDR3 consists of 16 residues. Trimming took 4 bases from V and 8 from J; bases not matched to a gene: 14. The CDR3 here is CATSDSRGGRLGTQYF. The CDR3 coding sequence is TGTGCCACCAGTGACTCCCGCGGGGGAAGGTTGGGTACGCAGTATTTT.

This clone has a count of ten or more. The chain joins TRBV14 to TRBJ2-1, with TRBD2 matching over 14 bases. CDR3 length: 18 residues. Trimming cost V 0 bases and J 9 bases; bases outside gene matches: 10. Germline V CDR1 and CDR2: SGHDN, FVKESK. This CDR3 reads CASSQESRLAGGWGEQFF. The DNA for the CDR3 is TGTGCCAGCAGCCAAGAGAGCCGACTAGCGGGAGGGTGGGGTGAGCAGTTCTTC. The variable domain in full, with the rest retrieved from reference TRBV14 and TRBJ2-1, is EAGVTQFPSHSVIEKGQTVTLRCDPISGHDNLYWYRRVMGKEIKFLLHFVKESKQDESGMPNNRFLAERTGGTYSTLKVQPAELEDSGVYFCASSQESRLAGGWGEQFFGPGTRLTVL.

This clone was counted many times. The chain is built from TRBV6-2 or TRBV6-3 and TRBJ2-3, with 7 bases fitting TRBD2. Unmatched junction bases numbered 19, after V lost 0 bases and J lost 4 bases. CDR1 and CDR2 from the germline V gene are MNHEY and SVGEGT. This CDR3 has 20 residues. The CDR3 DNA reads TGTGCCAGCAGTTACTCGATGTTACAGTCGTATCAGCGGGATCCAGATACGCAGTATTTT. Translation gives CASSYSMLQSYQRDPDTQYF.

This clone was seen at least ten times. The gene calls are TRBV20-1 and TRBJ1-2; TRBD1 matches 9 bases. This CDR3 has 12 amino acids. With V trimmed by 6 bases and J by 6 bases, 5 bases remained unmatched. Per germline, CDR1 DFQATT and CDR2 SNEGSKA (reference sequence). CDR3 protein: CSAEQGAHGYTF. As DNA, the CDR3 is TGCAGTGCCGAACAGGGGGCGCATGGCTACACCTTC.

A few counts support this clone. DNA of the CDR3: TGTGCCAGCAGTTCCCGGGGGGGGGACGGCGTTGAGCTGTTTTTT. Translating it yields CASSSRGGDGVELFF. This chain links TRBV6-1 with TRBJ2-2; 8 bases fit TRBD2. The CDR3 extends over 15 amino acids. Germline V gives CDR1 MNHNS, CDR2 SASEGT. The trim removed 5 bases at V and 11 bases at J, leaving 13 bases unmatched.

This clone was counted only a few times. J is TRBJ1-1 and V is TRBV6-1, with D unclear. Germline-derived CDR1 and CDR2 are MNHNS and SASEGT. The V end lost 6 bases, the J end lost 1 base, and 15 bases lay between the germline ends. The CDR3 has 15 amino acids. The CDR3 coding sequence is TGTGCCAGCAGACTTAGGGCGGCGGGGAACACTGAAGCTTTCTTT. Its translation is CASRLRAAGNTEAFF.

The rearrangement uses TRBV20-1 and TRBJ1-5, with a weak D call TRBD1 (5 bases). Trimming pared 6 bases from V and 10 bases from J, leaving 19 bases between. CDR3 size: 13 residues. From germline, CDR1 is DFQATT and CDR2 SNEGSKA (reference sequence). The CDR3 reads CSANLGGDRPQHF. For the CDR3, the DNA is TGCAGTGCCAATCTCGGGGGAGACCGACCCCAGCATTTT.